The 15 T cell receptor beta chains presented below share a single source sample, sequenced in a study of Graves' ophthalmopathy and Graves' hyperthyroidism. RNA transcripts provided the template for amplifying TCR beta CDR3 regions. In the first round, RT-PCR was carried out with HTBI primers, and a multiplex PCR formed the second round. TCRdb ran MiXCR on the multiplex PCR reads and lists one entry per CDR3 protein. This table has around 1,000,000 distinct CDR3 sequences, roughly 35% appearing once. The sequenced sample consisted of peripheral blood or thyroid tissue (not recorded which). The receptor source for this set is an adult man with Graves' hyperthyroidism.

Many counts were recorded for this clonotype. V usage is TRBV7-7 and J usage is TRBJ2-6; unclear D gene. The CDR3 contains 10 residues. With 4 bases removed from V and 18 bases from J, the gap between germline ends came to 10 bases. The germline V gene encodes CDR1 SSHAT and CDR2 FNYEAQ (reference sequence). The CDR3 here is CASSSTAGTF. In DNA, the CDR3 is TGTGCCAGCAGCTCAACAGCCGGGACTTTC.

This clonotype occurred a few times. The chain uses TRBV20-1 and TRBJ2-7, with a tentative D call TRBD1 (6 bases). Germline CDR1 and CDR2: DFQATT and SNEGSKA (reference sequence). Trimming left V 2 bases short and J 3 bases short, with 20 bases between. This CDR3 has 16 residues. The CDR3 sequence is CSARPWGPGHRYEQYF. The CDR3, as DNA: TGCAGTGCTAGACCCTGGGGACCGGGACACCGCTACGAGCAGTACTTC.

This clonotype appeared a few times. In nucleotides, the CDR3 is TGTGCCAGCAGCTTATGGCTAGCGGGAGGCGCGAACACCGGGGAGCTGTTTTTT. Its protein product is CASSLWLAGGANTGELFF. J is TRBJ2-2 and V is TRBV7-2; 11 positions match TRBD2. Germline V gene data show CDR1 as SGHTA and CDR2 as FQGNSA. The CDR3 length is 18 residues. Trimming at V came to 2 bases and at J to 0 bases, leaving 5 bases not matched to a gene.

The chain has TRBV12-5 and TRBJ2-2, with a tentative D call TRBD1 (6 bases). Germline loops: CDR1 LGHNT, CDR2 FRNRAP. The CDR3 is 15 amino acids. The DNA of the CDR3 is TGTGCCAGCAGTCACCCGGGACAAAGTACCGGGGAGCTGTTTTTT. This gives the protein CASSHPGQSTGELFF. Variable domain in full (rest from reference TRBV12-5 and TRBJ2-2): DARVTQTPRHKVTEMGQEVTMRCQPILGHNTVFWYRQTMMQGLELLAYFRNRAPLDDSGMPKDRFSAEMPDATLATLKIQPSEPRDSAVYFCASSHPGQSTGELFFGEGSRLTVL.

This clonotype has a count of ten or more. The CDR3 DNA follows: TGTGCCATCAGTGTCGGCTACGAGCAGTACTTC. It translates to CAISVGYEQYF. The chain uses TRBV10-3 and TRBJ2-7; no definite D call. CDR3 length equals 11 residues. The ends were cut back, 4 bases at V and 3 bases at J, with 4 bases in the middle. From germline, CDR1 is ENHRY and CDR2 SYGVKD.

The table lists this clonotype with many counts. The V and J genes are TRBV7-8 and TRBJ2-5; 7 bases align to TRBD1. Germline values: CDR1 SGHVS, CDR2 FQNEAQ. This CDR3 has 16 residues. V dropped 5 bases and J dropped 3; count of bases not matched to a gene: 12. CDR3 sequence reads: CASSARQGGSKETQYF. The DNA for the CDR3 is TGTGCCAGCAGCGCTAGACAGGGTGGGTCTAAAGAGACCCAGTACTTC.

In regard to this clonotype: This may arise from a read error, as a much more abundant clone is one base away. The CDR3 DNA is TGTGCCAGCACTGAAAGACAGGAGGACACTGAAGCTTTCTTT. It codes for CASTERQEDTEAFF. The chain couples TRBV2 to TRBJ1-1, with D possibly being TRBD1 (6 bases). The germline gives CDR1 SNHLY, CDR2 FYNNEI. The CDR3 loop spans 14 amino acids.

This clonotype occurred a few times. The CDR3 coding sequence is TGTGCCAGTATCGCCCCTGGAAATCAGCCCCAGCATTTT. It translates to CASIAPGNQPQHF. The chain employs TRBV19 and TRBJ1-5; D is undetermined. V lost 7 bases and J lost 4, with 11 bases in between. The CDR3 runs to 13 residues. Germline V gives CDR1 LNHDA, CDR2 SQIVND (reference sequence).

This chain connects TRBV20-1 to TRBJ1-1; 10 nucleotides align to TRBD1. V trimming: 6 bases; J trimming: 8 bases; junction bases outside the gene matches: 9. CDR1 and CDR2 from the germline V gene are DFQATT and SNEGSKA (reference sequence). The CDR3 extends over 13 amino acids. Here the CDR3 reads CSATGTGETEAFF. CDR3 nucleotide sequence: TGCAGTGCCACCGGGACAGGGGAAACCGAAGCTTTCTTT.

As regards this clonotype: A single base separates this from a much larger clone, so it may be a read error. The chain links TRBV7-9 to TRBJ2-5; 9 nucleotides match TRBD1. The CDR3 is 15 amino acids. Germline V gene data show CDR1 as SEHNR and CDR2 as FQNEAQ (reference sequence). The trim removed 4 bases at V and 5 bases at J, leaving 8 bases unmatched. CDR3 in amino acids: CASSSGGTGRETQYF. The CDR3 nucleotides read TGTGCCAGCAGCTCCGGCGGGACAGGGCGCGAGACCCAGTACTTC.

This sequence joins TRBV12-3 or TRBV12-4 and TRBJ1-6; D ambiguous. V lost 6 bases to trimming and J lost 8 bases, with 11 bases between them. The CDR3 is made up of 13 amino acids. This CDR3 reads CASSVGADSPLHF. For the CDR3, the DNA is TGTGCCAGCAGCGTAGGTGCAGATTCACCCCTCCACTTT.

This chain joins TRBV15 and TRBJ1-4; the D gene is possibly TRBD1 (6 bases). Germline V gives CDR1 LNHNV, CDR2 YYDKDF (reference sequence). The CDR3 totals 14 residues. V was clipped by 5 bases and J by 7 bases, with 14 bases between them. The CDR3, as DNA: TGTGCCACCAGCGAGGCGGGGGCAACTGAAAAACTGTTTTTT. This sequence encodes CATSEAGATEKLFF. Together with reference TRBV15 and TRBJ1-4, the CDR3 gives the full variable domain: DAMVIQNPRYQVTQFGKPVTLSCSQTLNHNVMYWYQQKSSQAPKLLFHYYDKDFNNEADTPDNFQSRRPNTSFCFLDIRSPGLGDTAMYLCATSEAGATEKLFFGSGTQLSVL.

Notes on this clonotype: A read error may produce the germline difference seen at one junction end. The chain carries TRBV27 and TRBJ2-2; either TRBD1 or TRBD2 may fit D (5 bases each). From germline, CDR1 is MNHEY and CDR2 SMNVEV (reference sequence). This CDR3 comprises 14 residues. The DNA for the CDR3 is TGTGCCACCAGTGAGCGGAGGACACTCGGGGAGCTGTTTTTT. Translated: CATSERRTLGELFF.

Ten or more counts support this clonotype. The rearrangement uses TRBV3-1 and TRBJ2-6; the D is unclear. The CDR3 has 12 amino acids. V was shortened by 7 bases and J by 4 bases, with 5 bases between the two germline ends. CDR1 is LGHDT and CDR2 is YNNKEL in the germline V gene (reference sequence). CDR3 nucleotides: TGTGCCAGCAACTCGGGGGCCAACGTCCTGACTTTC. It yields the protein CASNSGANVLTF.

The chain is built from TRBV19 and TRBJ1-5; no firm D call. Trimming shortened V by 5 bases and J by 5 bases, and 7 bases separated the two germline ends. The CDR3 runs 12 residues. Germline values: CDR1 LNHDA, CDR2 SQIVND (reference sequence). The chain's CDR3 is CASSEDHQPQHF. DNA of the CDR3: TGTGCCAGTAGTGAGGACCATCAGCCCCAGCATTTT.